The 7 T cell receptor beta chains presented below share a single source sample, sequenced in a study of molecular identifiers for immune sequencing clone quantification. In TCRdb, the PCR reads were re-called with MiXCR into one record per CDR3 protein. The table shows 300,000 to 400,000 distinct CDR3 sequences, with about a fifth occurring only once. The sample was naive CD8+ T cells from blood, with Jurkat cell RNA spiked in. The subset is: FACS-sorted CD8+CD4-CCR7+CD45RA+ naive T cells. Every receptor here comes from a human donor in good health. Some libraries in this study had Jurkat cell RNA spiked in.

This clonotype was picked up many times. The chain employs TRBV7-2 and TRBJ2-3; unclear D gene. Trimming pared 2 bases from V and 0 bases from J, leaving 15 bases between. From germline, CDR1 is SGHTA and CDR2 FQGNSA. The CDR3 sequence is 17 residues long. CDR3 amino acids: CASSLPPSVSSTDTQYF. CDR3 DNA sequence: TGTGCCAGCAGCTTACCCCCGTCGGTTTCTAGCACAGATACGCAGTATTTT.

Comments on this clonotype: Mismatch with germline at one junction end may stem from a read error. The rearrangement uses TRBV13 and TRBJ1-1; no clear D. The CDR3 loop spans 13 amino acids. The V gene's germline CDR1 is PRHDT and CDR2 FYEKMQ (reference sequence). In DNA form, the CDR3 reads TGTGCCGCCGGCCATCTGACGAACACTGACGCTTTCTTT. Translating it yields CAAGHLTNTDAFF.

This clonotype occurred a few times. The genes are TRBV6-2 or TRBV6-3 and TRBJ2-3; TRBD2 aligns across 9 bases. Germline loops: CDR1 MNHEY, CDR2 SVGEGT. This CDR3 is built from 16 residues. J was trimmed by 6 bases and V by 5 bases; bases with no gene match: 12. The CDR3 coding sequence is TGTGCCAGCAGTACCAGACTAGCGGCCCCTATGGATACGCAGTATTTT. Amino acids: CASSTRLAAPMDTQYF.

This clonotype has only a few counts. Mismatch with germline at one junction end may stem from a read error. This chain connects TRBV27 to TRBJ1-4, with a weak D call TRBD1 (6 bases). In germline, CDR1 is MNHEY, CDR2 SMNVEV (reference sequence). The CDR3 contains 14 residues. The CDR3 region has the DNA TGTGCCAGCAGTTCAAGGACAGCGAATGAAAAACTGTCTTTT. It codes for CASSSRTANEKLSF.

In its sample, this clonotype was seen once. A clone one base away is much larger, so this may be a read error. As DNA, the CDR3 is TGCAGCGTTGAGGAGGAGGGGACAACCTACAAGCAGTACTTC. Its translation is CSVEEEGTTYKQYF. The V and J genes are TRBV29-1 and TRBJ2-7; D assignment may be TRBD1 or TRBD2 (6 bases each). The CDR3 covers 14 residues. The germline V gene has CDR1 SQVTM and CDR2 ANQGSEA.

Regarding this clonotype: A much larger clonotype is one base distant, so this may be a read error. The CDR3, as DNA: TGTGCCTGTAGTGGGGGGACGGGGAGAAGCGAGCAGTACTTC. Its translation: CACSGGTGRSEQYF. V and J are TRBV19 and TRBJ2-7; tentative D call: TRBD2 (6 bases). The CDR3 has 14 residues. Germline V gene sequence: CDR1 LNHDA, CDR2 SQIVND (reference sequence). Using reference TRBV19 and TRBJ2-7 for the parts outside the CDR3, the full variable domain is DGGITQSPKYLFRKEGQNVTLSCEQNLNHDAMYWYRQDPGQGLRLIYYSQIVNDFQKGDIAEGYSVSREKKESFPLTVTSAQKNPTAFYLCACSGGTGRSEQYFGPGTRLTVT.

Turning to this clonotype: One end of the junction varies from germline; a read error may be responsible. V usage is TRBV2 and J usage is TRBJ1-5; possibly TRBD1 for D (5 bases). The length of the CDR3 is 14 residues. Germline CDR1 and CDR2: SNHLY and FYNNEI. CDR3 region: CAGSEGNSNQPQHF. The CDR3 nucleotides are TGTGCCGGCAGTGAGGGGAATAGCAATCAGCCCCAGCATTTT.